The clone carrying this TCR beta chain came up a few times. Profiling relied on immunoSEQ multiplex PCR, and the TCRdb table lists in-frame clones only, not all of them. The sample comprises some 70,000 clones, 68% of which are singletons, and roughly 5.9% rests with the top ten. TCR beta libraries used 2 to 2.5 micrograms of genomic DNA from cryopreserved PBMCs. Looked up from germline, CDR1 is SGHRS and CDR2 is YFSETQ. The V and J ends lost 0 bases and 8 bases, in that order; junction bases with no gene match: 4. The CDR3 consists of 15 residues. This entry is derived from a study of cytotoxic CD8 clonotypes in ibrutinib-treated CLL.

The sequence derives from a human donor with chronic lymphocytic leukemia. The chain has TRBV5-1 and TRBJ2-1; TRBD2 matches at 11 bases. Sequencing used PBMCs, obtained after 12 months of ibrutinib treatment. The CDR3 loop is CASSLVTSGGDEQFF. CDR3 sequence (DNA): TGCGCCAGCAGCTTGGTCACTAGCGGGGGAGATGAGCAGTTCTTC.